These T cell receptor beta chains were read from a single sample in a study of T cells in localized non-small cell lung cancer. The data were produced by immunoSEQ multiplex PCR, yet TCRdb's version contains in-frame clones alone and is incomplete. The table lists 45,000 to 60,000 clones, about four fifths of them singletons. The sample consisted of peripheral blood, taken before any cancer treatment. The source is a female donor at least 60 years old with stage II squamous cell lung carcinoma. The CDR3 runs from the conserved cysteine through the conserved F or W. The order of the fields is V gene, CDR3 protein.

V: TRBV11-3; CDR3: CASSYSAGELFF
V: TRBV2; CDR3: CASSEKRSGNTIYF
V: TRBV19; CDR3: CASSIDRGSGELFF
V: TRBV2; CDR3: CASTKGTVHTDTQYF
V: TRBV6-5; CDR3: CASSYFGTGVNNEQFF
V: TRBV6-1; CDR3: CASRRTVDTEAFF
V: TRBV19; CDR3: CASSMGQGALGQFF
V: TRBV27; CDR3: CASSFKLRETQYF
V: TRBV28; CDR3: CASNPRQRRWGSYTF
V: TRBV6-1; CDR3: CASREQGNPNTGELFF
V: TRBV19; CDR3: CASSDRVNNEQFF
V: TRBV6-5; CDR3: CASSYRGLAGSEQYF
V: TRBV28; CDR3: CASSLGGVMNTEAFF
V: TRBV6-1; CDR3: CASSKGRRSNGNTIYF
V: TRBV27; CDR3: CASTSIGNSNQPQHF
V: TRBV19; CDR3: CASSPGGIYSPLHF
V: TRBV2; CDR3: CASKGNVAKNIQYF
V: TRBV18; CDR3: CASSPQYSTNEKLFF
V: TRBV19; CDR3: CASSIGHNEKLFF
V: TRBV7-9; CDR3: CASSLERDEQYF
V: TRBV6-6; CDR3: CASSYEGNTEAFF
V: TRBV27; CDR3: CASSLGWRPLF
V: TRBV4-1; CDR3: CASSLDGEETQYF
V: TRBV11-1; CDR3: CASSLGEGGYTF
V: TRBV21-1; CDR3: CASGWWQGTEKLFF
V: TRBV19; CDR3: CASSKGVGSTNEKLFF
V: TRBV19; CDR3: CASSIRGGGTNEKLFF
V: TRBV6-5; CDR3: CASSYSLGGANYGYTF
V: TRBV18; CDR3: CASSPGGTGELFF
V: TRBV10-2; CDR3: CASSDRVGGYTF
V: TRBV7-2; CDR3: CASSFVLLKGAQFEAFF
V: TRBV29-1; CDR3: CSGGQGMETQYF
V: TRBV7-9; CDR3: CASSSLVATNEKLFF
V: TRBV27; CDR3: CASSLGGRVYYGYTF
V: TRBV14; CDR3: CASSHQGNTGELFF
V: TRBV5-1; CDR3: CASSPGRGYMNTEAFF
V: TRBV7-2; CDR3: CASSGAGAVSYEQYF
V: TRBV6-6; CDR3: CASRIQGGSNQPQHF
V: TRBV29-1; CDR3: CSGSVTGGGEQYF
V: TRBV27; CDR3: CASSLSGGRANYGYTF
V: TRBV9; CDR3: CASSAGQFNTEAFF
V: TRBV7-6; CDR3: CASSLVTVSEKLFF
V: TRBV4-2; CDR3: CASSQPSDRGYEQYF
V: TRBV19; CDR3: CASTDRKDLSGQFF
V: TRBV6-5; CDR3: CASSPPSFSYNEQFF
V: TRBV7-2; CDR3: CASSLGRGVGEQYF
V: TRBV5-1; CDR3: CASSPGANQDYGYTF
V: TRBV12-5; CDR3: CASDYSRGAEAFF
V: TRBV2; CDR3: CASSFLTDYEQYF
V: TRBV27; CDR3: CASGPGTGNQPQHF
V: TRBV19; CDR3: CASSAGSYEQYF
V: TRBV30; CDR3: CAWNPGTANYGYTF
V: TRBV11-3; CDR3: CASSSGQAAYNEQFF
V: TRBV5-1; CDR3: CASSLGGTTNTEAFF
V: TRBV5-1; CDR3: CASSFGGLTNTGELFF